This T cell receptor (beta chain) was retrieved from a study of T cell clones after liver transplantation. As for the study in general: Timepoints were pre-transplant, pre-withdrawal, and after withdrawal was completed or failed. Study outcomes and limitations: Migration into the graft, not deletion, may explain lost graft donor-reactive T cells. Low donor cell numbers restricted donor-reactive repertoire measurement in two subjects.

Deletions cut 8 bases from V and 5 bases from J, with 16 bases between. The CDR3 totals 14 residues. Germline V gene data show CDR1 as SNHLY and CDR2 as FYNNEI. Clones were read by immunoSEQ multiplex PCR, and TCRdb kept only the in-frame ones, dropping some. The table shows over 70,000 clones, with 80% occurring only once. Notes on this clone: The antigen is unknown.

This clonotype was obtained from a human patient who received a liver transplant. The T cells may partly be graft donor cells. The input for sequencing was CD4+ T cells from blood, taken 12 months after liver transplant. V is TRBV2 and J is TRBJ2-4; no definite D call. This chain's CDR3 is CASGPDTLQNIQYF. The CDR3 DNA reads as TGTGCCAGCGGCCCCGACACCCTTCAAAACATTCAGTACTTC.